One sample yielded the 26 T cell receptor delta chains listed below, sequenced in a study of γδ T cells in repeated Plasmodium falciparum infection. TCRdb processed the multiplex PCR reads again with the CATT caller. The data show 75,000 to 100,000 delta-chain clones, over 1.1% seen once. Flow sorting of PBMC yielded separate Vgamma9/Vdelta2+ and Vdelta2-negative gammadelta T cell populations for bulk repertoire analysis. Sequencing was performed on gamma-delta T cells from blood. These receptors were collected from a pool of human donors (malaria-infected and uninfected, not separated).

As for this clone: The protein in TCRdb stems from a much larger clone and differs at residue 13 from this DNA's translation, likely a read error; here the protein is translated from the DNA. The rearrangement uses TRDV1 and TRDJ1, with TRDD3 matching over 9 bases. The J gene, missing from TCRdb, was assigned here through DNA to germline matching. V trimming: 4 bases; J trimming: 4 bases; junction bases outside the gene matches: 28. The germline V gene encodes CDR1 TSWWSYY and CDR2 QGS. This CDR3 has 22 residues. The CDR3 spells CALGVFFRSRGIPGSRSDKLIF. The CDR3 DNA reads TGTGCTCTTGGGGTATTCTTCCGGAGTCGGGGGATACCCGGCTCACGAAGCGATAAACTCATCTTT.

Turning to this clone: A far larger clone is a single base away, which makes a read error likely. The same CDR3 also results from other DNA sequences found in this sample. Here the CDR3 reads CACDRILGIRSWDTRQMFF. CDR3 nucleotide sequence: TGCGCCTGTGACCGGATACTGGGGATACGCTCCTGGGACACCCGACAGATGTTTTTC. The chain links TRDV2 to TRDJ3, with 9 nucleotides matching TRDD3. The J gene, absent from TCRdb, was called here by matching the DNA to germline. Germline CDR1 and CDR2: GEAIGNYY and EKD. This CDR3 contains 19 residues.

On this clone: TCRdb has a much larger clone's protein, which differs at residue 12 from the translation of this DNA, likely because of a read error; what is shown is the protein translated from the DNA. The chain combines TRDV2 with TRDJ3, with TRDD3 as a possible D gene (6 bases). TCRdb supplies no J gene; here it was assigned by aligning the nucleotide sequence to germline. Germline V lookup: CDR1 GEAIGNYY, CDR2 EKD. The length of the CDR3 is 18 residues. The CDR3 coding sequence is TGTGCCTGTGACACCGGGATGCCCTTTTCCTGGGGCACCCGACAGATGTTTTTC. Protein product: CACDTGMPFSWGTRQMFF.

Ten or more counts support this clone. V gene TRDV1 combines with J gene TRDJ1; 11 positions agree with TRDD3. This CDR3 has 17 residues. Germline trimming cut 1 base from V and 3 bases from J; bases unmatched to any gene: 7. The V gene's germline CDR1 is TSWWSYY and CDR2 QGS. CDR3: CALGERSWGIRSDKLIF. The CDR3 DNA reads TGTGCTCTTGGGGAACGGTCGTGGGGGATACGGTCCGATAAACTCATCTTT.

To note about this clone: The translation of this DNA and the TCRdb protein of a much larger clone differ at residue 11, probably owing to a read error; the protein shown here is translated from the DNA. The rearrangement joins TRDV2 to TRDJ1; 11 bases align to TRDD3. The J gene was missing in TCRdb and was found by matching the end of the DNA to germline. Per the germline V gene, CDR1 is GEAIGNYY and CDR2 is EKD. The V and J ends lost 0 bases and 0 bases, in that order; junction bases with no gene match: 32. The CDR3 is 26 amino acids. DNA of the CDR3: TGTGCCTGTGACACCGTAAGGCCTCCTACTAGGCTTGGGGGATACGCGGTGGGTCAGTACACCGATAAACTCATCTTT. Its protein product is CACDTVRPPTRLGGYAVGQYTDKLIF.

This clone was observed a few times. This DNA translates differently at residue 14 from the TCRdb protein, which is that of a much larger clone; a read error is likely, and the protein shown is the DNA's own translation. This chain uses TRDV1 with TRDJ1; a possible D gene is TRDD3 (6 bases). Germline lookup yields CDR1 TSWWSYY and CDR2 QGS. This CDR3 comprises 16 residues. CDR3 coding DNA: TGTGCTCTTGGGGAACTCCTACTGGGTGCTAGCGATAAACCCATCTTT. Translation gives CALGELLLGASDKPIF.

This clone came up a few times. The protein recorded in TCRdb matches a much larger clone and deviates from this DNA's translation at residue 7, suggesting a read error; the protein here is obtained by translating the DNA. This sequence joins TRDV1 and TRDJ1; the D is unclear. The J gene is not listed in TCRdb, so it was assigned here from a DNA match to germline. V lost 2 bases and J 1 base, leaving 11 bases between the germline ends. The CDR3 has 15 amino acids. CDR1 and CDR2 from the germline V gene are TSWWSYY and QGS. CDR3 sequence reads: CALGEITRPTDKLIF. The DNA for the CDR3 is TGTGCTCTTGGGGAAATAACGAGGCCCACCGATAAACTCATCTTT.

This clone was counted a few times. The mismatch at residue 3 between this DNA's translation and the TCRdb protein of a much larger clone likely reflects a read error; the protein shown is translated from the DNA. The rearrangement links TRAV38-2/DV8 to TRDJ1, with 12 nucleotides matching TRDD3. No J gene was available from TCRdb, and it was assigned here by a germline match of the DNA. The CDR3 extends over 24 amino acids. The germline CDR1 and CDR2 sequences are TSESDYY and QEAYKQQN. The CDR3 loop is CAHRSGPSYDYWGILKGYTDKLIF. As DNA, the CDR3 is TGTGCTCATAGGAGCGGGCCTTCCTACGACTACTGGGGGATACTGAAGGGGTACACCGATAAACTCATCTTT.

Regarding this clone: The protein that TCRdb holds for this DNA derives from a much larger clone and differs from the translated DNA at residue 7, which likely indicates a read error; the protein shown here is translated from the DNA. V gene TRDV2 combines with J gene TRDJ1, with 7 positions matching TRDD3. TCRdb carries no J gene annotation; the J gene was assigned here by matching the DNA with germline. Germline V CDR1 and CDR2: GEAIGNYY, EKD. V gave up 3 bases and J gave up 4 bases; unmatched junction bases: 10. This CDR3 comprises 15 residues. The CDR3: CACDQLRDTRDKLIF. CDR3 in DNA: TGTGCCTGTGACCAACTGAGGGATACCCGCGATAAACTCATCTTT.

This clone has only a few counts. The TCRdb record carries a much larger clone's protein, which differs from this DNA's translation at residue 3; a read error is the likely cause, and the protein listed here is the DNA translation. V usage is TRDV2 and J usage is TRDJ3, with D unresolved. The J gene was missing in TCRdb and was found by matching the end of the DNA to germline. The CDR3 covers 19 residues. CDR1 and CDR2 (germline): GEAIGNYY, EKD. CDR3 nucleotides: TGTGCCCGTGACCCAGCAACAGGAGGAGACTCCTGGGACACCCGACAGATGTTTTTC. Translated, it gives CARDPATGGDSWDTRQMFF.

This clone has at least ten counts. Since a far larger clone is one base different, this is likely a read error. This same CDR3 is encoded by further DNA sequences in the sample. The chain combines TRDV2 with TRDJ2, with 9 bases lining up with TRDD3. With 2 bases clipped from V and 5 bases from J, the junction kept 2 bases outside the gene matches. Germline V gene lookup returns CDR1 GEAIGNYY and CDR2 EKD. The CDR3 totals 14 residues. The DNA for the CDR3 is TGTGCCTGTGACATACTGGGGGACACAGCACAACTCTTCTTT. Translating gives CACDILGDTAQLFF.

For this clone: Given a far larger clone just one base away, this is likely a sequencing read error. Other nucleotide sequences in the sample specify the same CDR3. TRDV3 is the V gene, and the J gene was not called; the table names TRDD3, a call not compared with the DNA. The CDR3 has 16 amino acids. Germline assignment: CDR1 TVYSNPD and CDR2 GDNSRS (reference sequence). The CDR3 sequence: CAFTFPWGIPTDKLIF. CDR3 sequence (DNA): TGTGCCTTTACCTTCCCTTGGGGGATACCCACCGATAAGCTCATCTTT.

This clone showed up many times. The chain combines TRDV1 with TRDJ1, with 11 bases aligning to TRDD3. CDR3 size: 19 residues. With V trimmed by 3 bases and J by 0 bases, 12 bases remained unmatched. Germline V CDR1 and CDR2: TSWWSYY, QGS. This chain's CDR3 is CALGDPVVGDTLYTDKLIF. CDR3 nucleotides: TGTGCTCTTGGGGACCCCGTAGTGGGGGATACGCTTTACACCGATAAACTCATCTTT.

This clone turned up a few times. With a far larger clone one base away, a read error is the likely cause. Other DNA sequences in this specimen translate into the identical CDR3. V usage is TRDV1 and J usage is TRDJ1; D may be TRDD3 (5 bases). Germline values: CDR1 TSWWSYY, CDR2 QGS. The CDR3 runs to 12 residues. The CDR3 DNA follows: TGTGCCCTTGGGGAGACCCAGAGTAGGCTCATCTTT. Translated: CALGETQSRLIF.

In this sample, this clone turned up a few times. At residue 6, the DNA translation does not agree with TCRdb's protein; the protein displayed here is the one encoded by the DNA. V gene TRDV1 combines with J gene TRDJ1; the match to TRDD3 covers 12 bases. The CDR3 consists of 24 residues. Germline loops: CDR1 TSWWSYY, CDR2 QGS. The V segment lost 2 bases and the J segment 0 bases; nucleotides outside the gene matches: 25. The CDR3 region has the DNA TGTGCTCTTGGGGAAGTAGTATGGAGGCTTCCCTCCTACTGGGGGATACCCTACACCGATAAACTCATCTTT. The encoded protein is CALGEVVWRLPSYWGIPYTDKLIF.

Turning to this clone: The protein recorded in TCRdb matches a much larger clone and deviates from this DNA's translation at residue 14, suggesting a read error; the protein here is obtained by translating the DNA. For the CDR3, the DNA is TGTGCTCTTTACTTCCCGGGGTTCTTTCGGGCGGGATTCCCTCACTACACCGATAAACTCATCTTT. Amino acid sequence: CALYFPGFFRAGFPHYTDKLIF. The rearrangement uses TRDV1 and TRDJ1; D tentatively fits TRDD2 or TRDD3 (5 bases each). V was pared by 8 bases and J by 0 bases, with 37 bases between. Germline values: CDR1 TSWWSYY, CDR2 QGS. The CDR3 totals 22 residues.

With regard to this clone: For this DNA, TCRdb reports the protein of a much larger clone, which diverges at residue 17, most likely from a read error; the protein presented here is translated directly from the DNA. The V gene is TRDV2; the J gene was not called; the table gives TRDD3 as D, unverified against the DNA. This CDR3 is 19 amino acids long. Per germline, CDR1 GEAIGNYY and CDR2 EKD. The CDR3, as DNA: TGTGCCTGTGACACCCTCCTACTGGGGGATACCCGCTACACCGATAAACACATCTTT. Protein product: CACDTLLLGDTRYTDKHIF.

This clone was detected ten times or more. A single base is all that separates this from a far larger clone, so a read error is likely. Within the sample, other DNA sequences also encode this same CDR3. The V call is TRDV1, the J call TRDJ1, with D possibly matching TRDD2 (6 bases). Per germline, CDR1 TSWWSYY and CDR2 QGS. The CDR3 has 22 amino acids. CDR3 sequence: CALGELSFPKSPSWTSTDKLIF. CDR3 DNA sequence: TGTGCTCTTGGGGAACTATCCTTCCCCAAATCCCCGTCATGGACGAGCACCGATAAGCTCATCTTT.

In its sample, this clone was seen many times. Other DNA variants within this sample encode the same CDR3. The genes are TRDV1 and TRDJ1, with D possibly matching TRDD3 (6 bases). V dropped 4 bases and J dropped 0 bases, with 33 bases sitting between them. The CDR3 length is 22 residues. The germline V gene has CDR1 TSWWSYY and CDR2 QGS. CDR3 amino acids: CALGARLRGFPELGSYTDKLIF. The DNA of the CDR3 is TGTGCTCTTGGGGCAAGGTTAAGGGGGTTTCCCGAACTGGGATCCTACACCGATAAACTCATCTTT.

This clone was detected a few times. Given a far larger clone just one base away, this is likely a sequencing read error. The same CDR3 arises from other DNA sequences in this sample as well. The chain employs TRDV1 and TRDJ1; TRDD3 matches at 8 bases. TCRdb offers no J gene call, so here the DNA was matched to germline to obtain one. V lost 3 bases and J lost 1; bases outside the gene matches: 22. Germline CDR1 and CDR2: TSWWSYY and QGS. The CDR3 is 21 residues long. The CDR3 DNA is TGTGCTCTTGGGGAGTATGGTGTACCCTACTGGGGGCCAAGGGGCACCGATAAACTCATCTTT. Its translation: CALGEYGVPYWGPRGTDKLIF.

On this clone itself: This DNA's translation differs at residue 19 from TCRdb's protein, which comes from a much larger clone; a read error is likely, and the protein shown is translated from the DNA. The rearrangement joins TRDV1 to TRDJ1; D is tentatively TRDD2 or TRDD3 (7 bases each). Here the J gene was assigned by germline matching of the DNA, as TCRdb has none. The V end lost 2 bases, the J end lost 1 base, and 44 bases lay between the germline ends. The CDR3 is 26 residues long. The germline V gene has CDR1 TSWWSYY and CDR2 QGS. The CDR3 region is CALGEFLLGGFSKKPHPLGPTDKLIF. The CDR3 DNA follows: TGTGCTCTTGGGGAATTCCTACTCGGGGGATTTTCCAAGAAGCCGCACCCTTTGGGCCCCACCGATAAACTCATCTTT.

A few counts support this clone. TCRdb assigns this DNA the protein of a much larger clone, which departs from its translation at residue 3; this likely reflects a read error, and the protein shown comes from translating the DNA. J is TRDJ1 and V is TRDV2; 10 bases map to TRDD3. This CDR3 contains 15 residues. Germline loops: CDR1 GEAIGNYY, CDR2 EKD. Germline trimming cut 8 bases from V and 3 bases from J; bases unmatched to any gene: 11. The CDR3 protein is CAFEPRGIRADKLIF. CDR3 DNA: TGTGCCTTTGAGCCCCGGGGGATACGCGCCGATAAACTCATCTTT.

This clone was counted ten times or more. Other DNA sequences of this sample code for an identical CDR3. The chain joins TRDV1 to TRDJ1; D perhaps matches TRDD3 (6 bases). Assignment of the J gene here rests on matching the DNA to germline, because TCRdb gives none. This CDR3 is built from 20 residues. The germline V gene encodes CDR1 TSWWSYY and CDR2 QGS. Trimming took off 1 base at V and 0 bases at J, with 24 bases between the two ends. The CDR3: CALGEPVSSVLGHHTDKLIF. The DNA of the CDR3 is TGTGCTCTTGGGGAACCCGTTTCGTCAGTCCTGGGGCATCACACCGATAAACTCATCTTT.

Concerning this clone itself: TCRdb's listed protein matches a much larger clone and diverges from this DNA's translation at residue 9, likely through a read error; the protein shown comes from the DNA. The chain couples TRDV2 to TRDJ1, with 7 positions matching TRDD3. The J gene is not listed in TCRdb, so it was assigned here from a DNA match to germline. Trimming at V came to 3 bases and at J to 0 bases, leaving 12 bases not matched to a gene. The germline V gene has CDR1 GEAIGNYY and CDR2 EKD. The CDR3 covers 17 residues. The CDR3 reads CACDSLLGYTDTDKLIF. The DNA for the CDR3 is TGTGCCTGTGACTCCTTACTGGGGTATACCGACACCGATAAACTCATCTTT.

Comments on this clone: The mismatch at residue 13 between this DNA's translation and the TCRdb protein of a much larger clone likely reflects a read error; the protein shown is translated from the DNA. The CDR3 is CALGERVPVLGDASDPDKLIF. In DNA, the CDR3 is TGTGCTCTTGGGGAACGCGTTCCCGTACTGGGGGATGCCAGTGATCCCGATAAACTCATCTTT. V is TRDV1 and J is TRDJ1; 10 nucleotides match TRDD3. TCRdb carries no J gene annotation; the J gene was assigned here by matching the DNA with germline. CDR3 size: 21 residues. The ends lost 1 base at V and 3 bases at J; junction bases unmatched: 20. Germline V gene lookup returns CDR1 TSWWSYY and CDR2 QGS.

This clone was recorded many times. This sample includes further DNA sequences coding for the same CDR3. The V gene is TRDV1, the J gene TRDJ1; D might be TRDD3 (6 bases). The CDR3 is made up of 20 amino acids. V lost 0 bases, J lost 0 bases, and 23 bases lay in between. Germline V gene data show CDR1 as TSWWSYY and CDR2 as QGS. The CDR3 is CALGELFKNTYWVYTDKLIF. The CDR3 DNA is TGTGCTCTTGGGGAACTATTCAAAAATACTTACTGGGTATACACCGATAAACTCATCTTT.